The table lists the clone carrying this T cell receptor (beta chain) with a few counts. This sample is part of a study of cytomegalovirus exposure and HLA in healthy donors. Vbeta (60) and Jbeta (13) primers were used in the PCR. Generated by immunoSEQ multiplex PCR, the TCRdb table keeps only in-frame clones and is missing some. Among some 160,000 clones, around a tenth were seen once, and the ten largest hold around 1.9%. From germline, CDR1 is MNHEY and CDR2 SVGAGI. This CDR3 contains 15 residues. Between the trimmed V and J ends, which lost 2 bases and 4 bases, there was a span of 12 bases. The source is a male donor in good health and CMV-seronegative. Material for sequencing was PBMCs. The chain employs TRBV6-5 and TRBJ2-1; tentatively, D is TRBD2 (6 bases). The CDR3 nucleotides are TGTGCCAGCAGTTACCTCGGGACTCTATACAATGAGCAGTTCTTC. Translation: CASSYLGTLYNEQFF.